This entry concerns a single T cell receptor (beta chain). Its target is not known. Blood got drawn at baseline, again on cycle 4 day 1, and then on cycle 7 day 1. Per germline, CDR1 SGDLS and CDR2 YYNGEE. V was clipped by 0 bases and J by 1 base, with 7 bases between them. This CDR3 spans 14 amino acids. The data were taken from a study of OX40 agonist ivuxolimab in advanced cancers. Study as a whole: Mean age approximately 59 years, range about 23 to 80; around 80% male.

Study-level points and caveats: Expanded clones were, on average, more numerous in CD8+ T cells than in CD4+.

Produced via immunoSEQ multiplex PCR; TCRdb's table is partial and in-frame only. The sample lists under 60,000 clones, 85% to 95% occurring once. Specimen: CD4+ or CD8+ T cells sorted from blood, collected in a trial of the OX40 agonist ivuxolimab. The TCR originated in an adult with an advanced solid tumor such as melanoma, head and neck, liver or kidney cancer. The gene calls are TRBV9 and TRBJ2-5; D might be TRBD1 (5 bases). CDR3 DNA: TGTGCCAGCAGCGTAGACACAGGCCAAGAGACCCAGTACTTC. This sequence encodes CASSVDTGQETQYF.